This T cell receptor (beta chain) was found in a study of T-cell memory formation after mild COVID-19. The germline V and J ends were trimmed by 0 bases and 1 base, with 10 bases remaining between them. This CDR3 contains 16 residues. Germline CDR1 and CDR2: SGHTA and FQGNSA. The table lists this clonotype with a few counts. Antigen unknown. Each CDR3 protein is one row after TCRdb ran MiXCR on the 5' RACE reads. Found here are roughly 160,000 distinct CDR3 sequences, roughly 13% of them singletons; the top ten hold 3.3%. Study-wide findings and caveats: Clonal second-wave expansions that peaked on day 37 had unconfirmed SARS-CoV-2 specificity. Clones shrinking from day 15 to 85 showed even CD4/CD8 mixes; later expanders tilted CD4+.

The TCR sequence derives from a man aged 18-30 years who had mild COVID-19 (a few samples of this study predate the infection). Cell type and time point are not known. Sequencing was done on a sample of PBMCs or a T cell subset sorted from them (not recorded which). The chain carries TRBV7-2 and TRBJ1-5; no clear D. The CDR3 DNA is TGTGCCAGCAGCTTAGCCGTGGGATGGAGCAATCAGCCCCAGCATTTT. Translated, it gives CASSLAVGWSNQPQHF.